Listed here are 4 T cell receptor beta chains from one sample, sequenced in a study of OX40 agonist ivuxolimab in advanced cancers. The table came from immunoSEQ multiplex PCR; TCRdb's copy has only in-frame clones and leaves some out. The data hold 99,000 or so clones, with 70% to 85% observed a single time. Source: CD4+ or CD8+ T cells sorted from blood, taken in a trial of the OX40 agonist ivuxolimab. The receptors originated from an adult with an advanced solid tumor such as melanoma, head and neck, liver or kidney cancer.

This sequence joins TRBV7-9 and TRBJ2-1; 8 bases agree with TRBD2. After removal of 5 bases from V and 0 bases from J, the junction contained 9 bases not matched to a gene. The CDR3 spans 17 residues. Germline V gives CDR1 SEHNR, CDR2 FQNEAQ (reference sequence). The CDR3 DNA is TGTGCCAGCAGCCCCGTTAGCGGGACCATCTCCTACAATGAGCAGTTCTTC. It encodes CASSPVSGTISYNEQFF.

The chain carries TRBV4-1 and TRBJ2-3; TRBD1 or TRBD2 may be the D gene (6 bases each). The V and J ends lost 0 bases and 8 bases respectively, with 15 bases between them. Germline assignment: CDR1 MGHRA and CDR2 YSYEKL. The CDR3 is made up of 15 amino acids. This CDR3 reads CASSQDRWGAATQYF. The CDR3 DNA follows: TGCGCCAGCAGCCAAGATCGATGGGGGGCAGCTACGCAGTATTTT.

This chain links TRBV6-5 with TRBJ2-7, with 10 bases that match TRBD1. Germline trimming cut 9 bases from V and 4 bases from J; bases unmatched to any gene: 6. The length of the CDR3 is 13 residues. Germline V gives CDR1 MNHEY, CDR2 SVGAGI. The CDR3 DNA reads as TGTGCCAGTTGGACAGGGGGACTTTACGAGCAGTACTTC. Protein product: CASWTGGLYEQYF.

The chain's CDR3 is CASSLYRPSPRGSTDTQYF. CDR3 sequence (DNA): TGTGCCAGCAGTTTATATCGTCCCTCCCCCCGGGGTAGCACAGATACGCAGTATTTT. This chain uses TRBV27 with TRBJ2-3, with TRBD2 as a possible D gene (5 bases). The V end lost 1 base, the J end lost 0 bases, and 20 bases lay between the germline ends. Germline loops: CDR1 MNHEY, CDR2 SMNVEV (reference sequence). The CDR3 covers 19 residues.